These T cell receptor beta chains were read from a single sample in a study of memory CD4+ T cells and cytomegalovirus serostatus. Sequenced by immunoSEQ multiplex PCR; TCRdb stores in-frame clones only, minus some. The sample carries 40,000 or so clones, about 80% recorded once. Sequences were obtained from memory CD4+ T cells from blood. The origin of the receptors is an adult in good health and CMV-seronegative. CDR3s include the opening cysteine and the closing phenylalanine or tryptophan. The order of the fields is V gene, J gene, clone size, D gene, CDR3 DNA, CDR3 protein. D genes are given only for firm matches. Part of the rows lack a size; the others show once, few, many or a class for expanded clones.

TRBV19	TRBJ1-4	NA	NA	TGTGCCAGTAGTCTCAGACAGGATAATGAAAAACTGTTTTTT	CASSLRQDNEKLFF
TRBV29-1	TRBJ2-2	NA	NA	TGCAGCGTTTCAGGCGCCGGGGAGCTGTTTTTT	CSVSGAGELFF
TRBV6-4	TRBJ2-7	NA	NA	TGTGCCAGCAGTGGCCAGAGATACGAGCAGTACTTC	CASSGQRYEQYF
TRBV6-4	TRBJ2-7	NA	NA	TGTGCCAGCAGTGATCAAGTAAATGGCGGGGAGAGGTTCTCCTACGAGCAGTACTTC	CASSDQVNGGERFSYEQYF
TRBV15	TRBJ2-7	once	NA	TGTGCCACCAGCAGAGATCGGGCAGGCTACGAGCAGTACTTC	CATSRDRAGYEQYF
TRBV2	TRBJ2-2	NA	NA	TGTGCCAGCAGTGCCCTCGTCGGTGGGACCGGGGAGCTGTTTTTT	CASSALVGGTGELFF
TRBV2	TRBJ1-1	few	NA	TGTGCCAGCAGTGAAGCCAGTGGGAACACTGAAGCTTTCTTT	CASSEASGNTEAFF
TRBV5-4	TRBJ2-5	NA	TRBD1	TGTGCCAGCAGCTACAGCGACAGGGCAGGGGAGACCCAGTACTTC	CASSYSDRAGETQYF
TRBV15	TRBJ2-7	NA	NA	TGTGCCACCAGCAGAGAGAAGGGAAACTACGAGCAGTACTTC	CATSREKGNYEQYF
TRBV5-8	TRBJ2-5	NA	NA	TGTGCCAGCAGCTTAGACAGAGGCGTAGAGACCCAGTACTTC	CASSLDRGVETQYF
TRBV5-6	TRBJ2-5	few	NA	TGTGCCAGCTCCCGATCCGAGACCCAGTACTTC	CASSRSETQYF
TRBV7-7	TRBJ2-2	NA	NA	TGTGCCAGCAGCTTAGGTCGCACCGGGGAGCTGTTTTTT	CASSLGRTGELFF
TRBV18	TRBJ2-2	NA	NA	TGTGCCAGCTCATCGGAGACAGCGACCGGGGAGCTGTTTTTT	CASSSETATGELFF
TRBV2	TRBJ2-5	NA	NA	TGTGCCAGCACCCGGTACCAAGAGACCCAGTACTTC	CASTRYQETQYF
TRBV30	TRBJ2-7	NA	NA	TGTGCCTGGAGTGTAAAGGGCCCTCGCTCCGAGCAGTACTTC	CAWSVKGPRSEQYF
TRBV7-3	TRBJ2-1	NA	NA	TGTGCCAGCGCCGCGGGCTACAATGAGCAGTTCTTC	CASAAGYNEQFF